Shown below are 16 T cell receptor beta chains from a single sample sequenced in a study of T cell responses to AZD1222 COVID-19 vaccine. Profiled with immunoSEQ multiplex PCR; TCRdb holds only in-frame clones, not every one. The table includes roughly 120,000 clones, roughly 90% detected once. Sequencing was performed on peripheral blood, taken on day 0 of AZD1222 vaccination. Source of these receptors: an adult in good health.

The chain carries TRBV7-9 and TRBJ1-3; 7 positions match TRBD1. With V trimmed by 3 bases and J by 2 bases, 4 bases remained unmatched. The CDR3 is 15 amino acids. Germline V CDR1 and CDR2: SEHNR, FQNEAQ (reference sequence). The CDR3 sequence is CASSLAGQAGNTIYF. Written as DNA, the CDR3 is TGTGCCAGCAGCTTGGCAGGACAGGCTGGAAACACCATATATTTT.

The count of this clone is one. The genes are TRBV7-2 and TRBJ2-7, with D perhaps TRBD1 (6 bases). This CDR3 is 14 amino acids long. The V gene's germline CDR1 is SGHTA and CDR2 FQGNSA. Trimming removed 4 bases from V and 2 bases from J, with 12 bases in between. This chain's CDR3 is CASSSPTGTYEQYF. Written as DNA, the CDR3 is TGTGCCAGCAGCTCACCGACAGGTACCTACGAGCAGTACTTC.

The genes are TRBV12-3 or TRBV12-4 and TRBJ1-5; D not resolved. Between the trimmed V and J ends, which lost 5 bases and 4 bases, there was a span of 9 bases. The length of the CDR3 is 13 residues. The CDR3 DNA follows: TGTGCCAGCAGTCAAGAAGGGAATCAGCCCCAGCATTTT. Its translation: CASSQEGNQPQHF.

Regarding this clone: One end of the junction does not line up with germline, which may come from a read error. The CDR3 DNA is TGTGCCAGCAGGGAAGATAAAAACATTCAGTACTTC. Encoded protein: CASREDKNIQYF. The chain joins TRBV2 to TRBJ2-4, with D hard to call. The CDR3 runs to 12 residues. The germline V gene has CDR1 SNHLY and CDR2 FYNNEI.

CDR3 bases: TGTGCTCACAATAGGGGTTTCGAGCAGTACTTC. It yields the protein CAHNRGFEQYF. The rearrangement links TRBV15 to TRBJ2-7; TRBD1 might be the D (5 bases). The CDR3 loop spans 11 amino acids. From germline, CDR1 is LNHNV and CDR2 YYDKDF (reference sequence).

The chain links TRBV6-5 to TRBJ1-1; no firm D call. The CDR3 extends over 14 amino acids. CDR1 and CDR2 from the germline V gene are MNHEY and SVGAGI. The germline V and J ends were trimmed by 5 bases and 5 bases, with 15 bases remaining between them. CDR3 in amino acids: CASSISAVGTEAFF. The CDR3 DNA sequence: TGTGCCAGCAGTATATCAGCGGTGGGAACTGAAGCTTTCTTT.

The chain uses TRBV6-5 and TRBJ1-1, with no clear D. Deletions cut 5 bases from V and 3 bases from J, with 16 bases between. The germline CDR1 and CDR2 sequences are MNHEY and SVGAGI. The CDR3 contains 15 residues. The CDR3 DNA is TGTGCCAGCAGTCAAAGGTACCAGCTTTACACTGAAGCTTTCTTT. It translates to CASSQRYQLYTEAFF.

As DNA, the CDR3 is TGTGCCTGGAGGCAGGGGCTAATCTCCTACGAGCAGTACTTC. As protein: CAWRQGLISYEQYF. The chain combines TRBV30 with TRBJ2-7, with D possibly matching TRBD1 (6 bases). Deletions cut 3 bases from V and 0 bases from J, with 12 bases between. This CDR3 has 14 residues. CDR1 is GTSNPN and CDR2 is SVGIG in the germline V gene (reference sequence).

This chain joins TRBV2 and TRBJ2-4, with D perhaps matching TRBD1 (6 bases). Trimming removed 7 bases from V and 6 bases from J, with 22 bases in between. CDR1 is SNHLY, CDR2 FYNNEI, per germline. The CDR3 extends over 16 amino acids. The CDR3 DNA is TGTGCCAGCACGTTAGGGACATCCTTAGGGAGAAACATTCAGTACTTC. Its protein is CASTLGTSLGRNIQYF.

The V call is TRBV13, the J call TRBJ1-1; D is uncertain. Between the trimmed V and J ends, which lost 1 base and 5 bases, there was a span of 17 bases. Per the germline V gene, CDR1 is PRHDT and CDR2 is FYEKMQ (reference sequence). The CDR3 runs to 16 residues. CDR3 coding DNA: TGTGCCAGCAGCTTAGATCCCCCGGACGTTTTAACTGAAGCTTTCTTT. Protein sequence: CASSLDPPDVLTEAFF.

This chain connects TRBV10-3 to TRBJ1-5; 11 nucleotides line up with TRBD1. This CDR3 region has 13 residues. Germline CDR1 and CDR2: ENHRY and SYGVKD. The J segment lost 6 bases and the V segment lost 9 bases, leaving 4 bases of the junction unmatched. The CDR3 is CAISGTGGQPQHF. The CDR3 coding sequence is TGTGCCATTTCCGGGACAGGGGGTCAGCCCCAGCATTTT.

The chain uses TRBV14 and TRBJ2-1; D remains ambiguous. The CDR3 has 12 amino acids. Deletions cut 0 bases from V and 12 bases from J, with 9 bases between. Germline CDR1 and CDR2: SGHDN and FVKESK. CDR3: CASSQERIVQFF. Written as DNA, the CDR3 is TGTGCCAGCAGCCAAGAGAGGATCGTGCAGTTCTTC.

V usage is TRBV28 and J usage is TRBJ1-5; D unresolved. V lost 4 bases and J lost 6, with 7 bases in between. CDR1 is MDHEN, CDR2 SYDVKM, per germline. This CDR3 spans 12 amino acids. The CDR3 DNA follows: TGTGCCAGCAGTTCCTATGGTCAGCCCCAGCATTTT. Its protein is CASSSYGQPQHF.

The rearrangement uses TRBV3-1 (or the pseudogene TRBV3-2) and TRBJ2-4, with D possibly called TRBD1 or TRBD2 (5 bases each). This CDR3 has 12 amino acids. The germline gives CDR1 LGHDT, CDR2 YNNKEL (reference sequence). V was shortened by 1 base and J by 7 bases, with 5 bases between the two germline ends. This CDR3 reads CASSQGGNIQYF. DNA for the CDR3: TGTGCCAGCAGCCAAGGGGGGAACATTCAGTACTTC.

The chain recombines TRBV19 with TRBJ1-5; D remains ambiguous. Germline V gene data show CDR1 as LNHDA and CDR2 as SQIVND (reference sequence). V lost 5 bases to trimming and J lost 7 bases, with 12 bases between them. The CDR3 runs 13 residues. The DNA for the CDR3 is TGTGCCAGTAGTCCCCTCCTGGGGCAGCCCCAGCATTTT. This encodes CASSPLLGQPQHF. Filled out from reference TRBV19 and TRBJ1-5, the complete variable domain reads DGGITQSPKYLFRKEGQNVTLSCEQNLNHDAMYWYRQDPGQGLRLIYYSQIVNDFQKGDIAEGYSVSREKKESFPLTVTSAQKNPTAFYLCASSPLLGQPQHFGDGTRLSIL.

The chain joins TRBV3-1 (or the pseudogene TRBV3-2) to TRBJ2-2; D tentatively reads TRBD1 or TRBD2 (6 bases each). CDR3 length: 14 residues. The V gene's germline CDR1 is LGHDT and CDR2 YNNKEL (reference sequence). V lost 3 bases and J lost 6, with 11 bases in between. The CDR3 DNA follows: TGTGCCAGCAGCCATTCCGGGGGCGCCGGGGAGCTGTTTTTT. This gives the protein CASSHSGGAGELFF.